This TCR beta chain was sequenced for a study of T-cell memory formation after mild COVID-19. Overall study: TCR clusters showed largely donor specificity.

Points from the study as a whole: Clones that got smaller from day 15 to 85 had even CD4/CD8, while clones growing later tipped toward CD4+.

Constant-segment primers served in 5'RACE that generated TCR alpha and TCR beta cDNA libraries bearing sample barcodes and UMIs. TCRdb reprocessed the 5' RACE reads with MiXCR, giving one entry per CDR3 protein. The sample lists fewer than 700,000 distinct CDR3 sequences, more than 15% seen once, with more than 10% in the top ten. The CDR3 is 16 residues long. The ends lost 5 bases at V and 4 bases at J; junction bases unmatched: 10. This clonotype was found a few times. Its target is not known. This TCR came from an adult woman who had mild COVID-19 (a few samples of this study predate the infection). Cell type and time point are not known. The sample taken for sequencing was PBMCs or a T cell subset sorted from them (not recorded which). The J gene is TRBJ2-7, the V gene TRBV12-3 or TRBV12-4, with 11 bases fitting TRBD2. The CDR3 DNA is TGTGCCAGCAGTGGATCTAGCGGGAGGAAATCGTACGAGCAGTACTTC. This codes for CASSGSSGRKSYEQYF.